This T cell receptor beta chain derives from a study of early T cells in non-severe SARS-CoV-2 infection. Attachment of unique molecular identifiers to individual cDNA molecules was performed. TCRdb reprocessed the 5' RACE reads via MiXCR and lists one record per CDR3 protein. The sample records 75,000 to 80,000 distinct CDR3 sequences, 9% to 10% being singletons. The sequencing sample was made of whole blood. The sequence was obtained from an adult who was a healthcare worker with PCR-confirmed SARS-CoV-2 infection or an uninfected control (not recorded which).

CDR3 sequence reads: CASSFSSGSSEQFF. DNA for the CDR3: TGTGCCAGCAGCTTTTCTAGCGGGAGTAGTGAGCAGTTCTTC. The chain employs TRBV7-9 and TRBJ2-1; 10 bases align to TRBD2. This CDR3 has 14 amino acids. CDR1 is SEHNR, CDR2 FQNEAQ, per germline (reference sequence). The J segment lost 9 bases and the V segment lost 3 bases, leaving 5 bases of the junction unmatched.